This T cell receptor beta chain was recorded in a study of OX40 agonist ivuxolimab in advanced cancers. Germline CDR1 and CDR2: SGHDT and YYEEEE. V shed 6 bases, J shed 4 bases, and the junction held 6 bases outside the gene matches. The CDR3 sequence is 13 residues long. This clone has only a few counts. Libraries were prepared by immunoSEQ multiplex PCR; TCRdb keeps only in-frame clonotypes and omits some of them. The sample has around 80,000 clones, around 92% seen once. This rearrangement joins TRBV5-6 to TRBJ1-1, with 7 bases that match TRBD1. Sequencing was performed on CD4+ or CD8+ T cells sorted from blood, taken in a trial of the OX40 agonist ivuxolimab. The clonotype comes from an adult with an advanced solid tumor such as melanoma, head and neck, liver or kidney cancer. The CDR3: CASTRGGPTEAFF. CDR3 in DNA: TGTGCCAGCACCAGGGGGGGGCCCACTGAAGCTTTCTTT. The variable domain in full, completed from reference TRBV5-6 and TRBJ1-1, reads DAGVTQSPTHLIKTRGQQVTLRCSPKSGHDTVSWYQQALGQGPQFIFQYYEEEERQRGNFPDRFSGHQFPNYSSELNVNALLLGDSALYLCASTRGGPTEAFFGQGTRLTVV.